The subject of this entry is one T cell receptor (beta chain). What antigen it recognizes has not been identified. The record has no base qualities; no much larger clone is one base away. Library method: multiplex PCR. Sequenced using an Illumina HiSeq 4000. CDR3 regions were amplified by Arm-PCR with iRepertoire HTBI primers to construct TCR beta libraries. Before sequencing, the PCR products went through gel purification. As for the original processing: Gene usage analysis of CDR3 amino acid clonotypes used the 60 to 75 TRBV and some 13 TRBJ segments found across samples. COPE and FqMerger were used to merge filtered high-quality paired reads into contigs. Contigs were aligned with BLAST to IMGT TRBV, TRBD and TRBJ reference genes, and CDR3 was defined per IMGT. Any clonotype with a frequency above 0.1% was counted as a highly expanded clone. Shannon entropy served as the measure of repertoire diversity, while the Gini coefficient captured V-J evenness. Clonotypes shared by more than one individual were considered public. The public reads were quality trimmed at Q25 with fastp and then assembled into clones with MiXCR by TCRdb, keeping productive beta chains. CDR3 protein duplicates are merged, each entry listing the most common genes and DNA. These V and J calls are TCRdb output, not the study's own analysis. Present in this sample are 500,000 to 800,000 distinct CDR3 sequences, roughly 30% of which were seen just once. Clones ranked in the top ten supply about two fifths of the sample.

These data come from a study of regulatory T cells in long-lasting Graves disease (dated by TCRdb to the early 2020s). At the level of the whole study: Persistent Graves' disease was defined as antithyroid drug treatment for over 5 years with persistently positive TSH receptor autoantibodies. Patients with persistent Graves' disease were compared with patients with newly diagnosed Graves' disease using TCR sequencing and RNA sequencing of peripheral blood. In the clinical cohort, patients with persistent Graves' disease had used antithyroid drugs for an average of around 10 years. The study was registered as a clinical trial and conducted in China. A total of 35 or so samples were covered by TCR sequencing, comprising some 13 persistent and around 20 newly diagnosed Graves' disease patients. General conclusions and limits of the study: A larger number of public clonotypes was shared among persistent patients (more than 2,500) than among newly diagnosed patients (more than 850). Compared with newly diagnosed patients, patients with persistent Graves' disease had lower TCR Shannon entropy and fewer highly expanded clones, which suggests clonal expansion. The small sample size was acknowledged by the authors as a limitation that may reduce accuracy. Sequencing and analysis were limited to the TCR beta chain. Peripheral blood alone was examined, since thyroid tissue, which constituted the primary lesion, could not be accessed. TRBV28, TRBJ1-2 and TRBJ2-5 were preferentially used in persistent disease, while TRBV20-1 and TRBJ2-1 were favored in newly diagnosed disease.

V loses 4 bases, J loses 4 bases, and the germline ends lie 15 bases apart. Taken from cysteine to phenylalanine, the CDR3 has 14 residues. Only the CDR3 region is kept as DNA, spanning 42 bases read in frame from base 1. Taken from the germline V gene, the CDR1 and CDR2 loops are SGHDT and YYEEEE. The sample's time point label is to be understood as: persistent/refractory GD, antithyroid drugs over 5 years with positive TRAb. For both TCR sequencing and RNA sequencing, RNA was extracted from PBMCs using TRIzol. The diagnosis of Graves' disease was made according to American Thyroid Association guidelines. Recruitment of patients was carried out at an endocrinology department in Xi'an, China. Each patient gave approximately 10 milliliters of peripheral blood, collected in an EDTA anticoagulant tube. Ficoll Paque Plus density gradient separation was used to isolate PBMCs, and no further T cell sorting was performed. RNA quality was checked with an Agilent 2100 Bioanalyzer and agarose gel, and concentration with a NanoDrop 2000.

The clonotype comes from a female donor with Graves disease. The sample was peripheral blood mononuclear cells (PBMCs), taken when the disease was refractory, from a patient treated with antithyroid drugs. The chain is made from TRBV5-6 and TRBJ2-7, with the D gene tentatively TRBD1 or TRBD2, based on 5 matching bases in each. The nucleotide sequence is given as TGTGCCAGCAGCCTTAAGGGGACGGGGTACGAGCAGTACTTC. It translates to CASSLKGTGYEQYF.